This TCR beta chain was retrieved from a study of shared clonotypes between healthy human individuals. General study results and limits: Clonotype sharing levels among donors were expected to vary with sequencing depth.

V was clipped by 4 bases and J by 4 bases; unmatched bases: 15. CDR1 and CDR2 (germline): SGDLS, YYNGEE. The CDR3 runs 18 residues. Concerning this clone: Its specificity is not known.

CD8 cells classed as naive were CD45RO-negative and positively selected for CCR7, excluding terminally differentiated effector memory CD45RA+ cells. Each subset's genomic DNA was split evenly across several immunoSEQ plates. Replicate PCRs from sorted subsets contained roughly 220 ng DNA, which is around 29,000 T cell genomes. The repertoire was sequenced with immunoSEQ multiplex PCR; TCRdb's copy has only in-frame clones and lacks some. Of some 2.1 million clones in the sample, about 94% were seen once. This TCR was recovered from a man between 18 and 35 years old in good health. The chain uses TRBV9 and TRBJ2-2, with 8 bases fitting TRBD1. The source material was naive CD8+ T cells sorted from blood. As DNA, the CDR3 is TGTGCCAGCAGCACTCGACAGGGGACGGGCTGGAGCACCGGGGAGCTGTTTTTT. Translated, it gives CASSTRQGTGWSTGELFF.